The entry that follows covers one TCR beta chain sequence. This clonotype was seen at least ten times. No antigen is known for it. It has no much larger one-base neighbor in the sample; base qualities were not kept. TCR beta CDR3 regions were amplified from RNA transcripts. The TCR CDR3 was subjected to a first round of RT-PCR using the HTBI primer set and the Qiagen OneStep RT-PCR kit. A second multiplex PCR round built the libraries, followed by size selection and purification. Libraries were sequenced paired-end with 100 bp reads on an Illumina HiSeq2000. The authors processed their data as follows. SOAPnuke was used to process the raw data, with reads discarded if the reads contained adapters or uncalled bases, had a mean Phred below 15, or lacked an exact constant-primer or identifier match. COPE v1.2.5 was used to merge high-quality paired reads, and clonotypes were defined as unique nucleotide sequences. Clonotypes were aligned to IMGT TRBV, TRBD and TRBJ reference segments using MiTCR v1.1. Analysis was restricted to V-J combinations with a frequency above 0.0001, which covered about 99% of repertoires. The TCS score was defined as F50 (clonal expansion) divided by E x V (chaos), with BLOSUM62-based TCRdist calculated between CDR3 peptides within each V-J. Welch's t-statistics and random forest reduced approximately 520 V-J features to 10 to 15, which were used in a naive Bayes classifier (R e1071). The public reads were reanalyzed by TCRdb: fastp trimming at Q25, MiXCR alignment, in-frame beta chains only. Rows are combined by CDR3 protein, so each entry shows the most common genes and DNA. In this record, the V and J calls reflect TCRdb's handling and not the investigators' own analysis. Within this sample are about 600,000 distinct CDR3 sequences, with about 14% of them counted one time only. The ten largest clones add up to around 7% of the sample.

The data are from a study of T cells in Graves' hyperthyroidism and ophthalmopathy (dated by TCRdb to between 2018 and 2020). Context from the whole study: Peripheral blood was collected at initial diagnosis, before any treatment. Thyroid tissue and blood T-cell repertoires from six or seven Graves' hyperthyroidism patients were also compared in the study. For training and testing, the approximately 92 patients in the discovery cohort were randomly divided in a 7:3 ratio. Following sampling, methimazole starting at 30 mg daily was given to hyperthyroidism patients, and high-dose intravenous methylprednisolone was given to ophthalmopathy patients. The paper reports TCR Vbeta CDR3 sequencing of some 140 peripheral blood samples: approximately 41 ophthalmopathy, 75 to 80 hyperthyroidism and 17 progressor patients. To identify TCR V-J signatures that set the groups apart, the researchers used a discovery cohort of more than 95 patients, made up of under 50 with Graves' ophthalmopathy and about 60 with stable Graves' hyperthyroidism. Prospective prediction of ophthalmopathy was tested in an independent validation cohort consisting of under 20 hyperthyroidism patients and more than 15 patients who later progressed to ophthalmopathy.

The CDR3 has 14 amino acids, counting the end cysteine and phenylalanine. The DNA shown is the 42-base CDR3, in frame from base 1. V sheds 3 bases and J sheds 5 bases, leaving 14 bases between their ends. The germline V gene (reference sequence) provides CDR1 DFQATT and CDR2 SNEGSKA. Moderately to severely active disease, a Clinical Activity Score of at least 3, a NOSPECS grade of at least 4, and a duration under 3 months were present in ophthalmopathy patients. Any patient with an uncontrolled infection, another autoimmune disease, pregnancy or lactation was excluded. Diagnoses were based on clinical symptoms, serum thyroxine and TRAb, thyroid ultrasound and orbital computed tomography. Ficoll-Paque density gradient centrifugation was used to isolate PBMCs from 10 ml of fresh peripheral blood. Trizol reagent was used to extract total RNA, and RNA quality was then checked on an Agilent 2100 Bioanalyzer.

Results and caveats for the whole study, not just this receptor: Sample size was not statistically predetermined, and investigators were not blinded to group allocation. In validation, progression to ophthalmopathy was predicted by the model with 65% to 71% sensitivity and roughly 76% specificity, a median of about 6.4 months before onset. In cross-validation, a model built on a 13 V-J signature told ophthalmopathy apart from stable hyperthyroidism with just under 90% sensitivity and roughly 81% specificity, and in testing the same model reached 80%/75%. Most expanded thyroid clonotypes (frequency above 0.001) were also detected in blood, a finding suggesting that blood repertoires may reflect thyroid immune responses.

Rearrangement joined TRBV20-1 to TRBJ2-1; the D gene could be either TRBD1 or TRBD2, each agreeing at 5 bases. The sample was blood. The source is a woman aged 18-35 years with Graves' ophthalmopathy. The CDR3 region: CSARGRESDNEQFF. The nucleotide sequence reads TGCAGTGCTAGGGGCAGGGAGTCGGACAATGAGCAGTTCTTC.